The 16 T cell receptor beta chains given below trace back to one sample, sequenced in a study of blood T cell repertoires in COVID-19. TCRdb's copy holds only in-frame clones and misses some; the assay was immunoSEQ multiplex PCR. Of around 160,000 clones in the sample, almost 85% were seen once. The sequenced material came from peripheral blood. The receptors were gathered from a human donor with acute or convalescent COVID-19. The donor label of this sample is uncertain.

The rearrangement links TRBV11-2 to TRBJ2-2; D is unresolved. V was clipped by 5 bases and J by 0 bases, with 7 bases between them. The CDR3 runs to 14 residues. Germline CDR1 SGHAT, CDR2 FQNNGV. DNA of the CDR3: TGTGCCAGCAGCCCCAGGCCGAACACCGGGGAGCTGTTTTTT. This codes for CASSPRPNTGELFF.

The rearrangement links TRBV9 to TRBJ1-1; 7 bases fit TRBD1. V trimming: 3 bases; J trimming: 3 bases; junction bases outside the gene matches: 8. This CDR3 contains 15 residues. Per the germline V gene, CDR1 is SGDLS and CDR2 is YYNGEE. The CDR3 nucleotides are TGTGCCAGCAGCGCCGAGGGGGCAAGGGACACTGAAGCTTTCTTT. As protein: CASSAEGARDTEAFF.

This clone has a count of ten or more. The CDR3 coding sequence is TGTGCCAGTACCAAGGACGGGATAGAGACCCAGTACTTC. Protein product: CASTKDGIETQYF. V gene TRBV19 combines with J gene TRBJ2-5; tentatively, D is TRBD2 (5 bases). Germline V gene lookup returns CDR1 LNHDA and CDR2 SQIVND (reference sequence). V was shortened by 7 bases and J by 4 bases, with 13 bases between the two germline ends. The CDR3 consists of 13 residues.

DNA of the CDR3: TGTGCCAGCAGCTTATCGACAGGGGCGCGGGAGACCCAGTACTTC. It encodes CASSLSTGARETQYF. The rearrangement joins TRBV5-4 to TRBJ2-5; TRBD1 agrees at 8 bases. With V trimmed by 2 bases and J by 5 bases, 8 bases remained unmatched. CDR1 SGHNT and CDR2 YYREEE come from the germline V gene (reference sequence). The CDR3 spans 15 residues.

With respect to this clone: At one boundary the junction diverges from the germline segment, which might be a read error. V and J are TRBV5-1 and TRBJ1-1, with TRBD1 matching over 9 bases. Germline V gene data show CDR1 as SGHRS and CDR2 as YFSETQ. The CDR3 has 15 residues. This CDR3 reads CASSSQTGGNAEAFF. In DNA, the CDR3 is TGCGCCAGCAGCTCCCAGACAGGGGGGAACGCTGAAGCTTTCTTT.

V and J are TRBV19 and TRBJ1-2, with D perhaps matching TRBD1 (6 bases). Trimming took off 6 bases at V and 6 bases at J, with 17 bases between the two ends. CDR3 length equals 14 residues. Germline V gene sequence: CDR1 LNHDA, CDR2 SQIVND (reference sequence). The DNA for the CDR3 is TGTGCCAGTAGCACAGGGTATAGGTGGGATGGCTACACCTTC. It encodes CASSTGYRWDGYTF.

CDR3 bases: TGTGCCAGCAGCCTGGGACAGGTGTACCAAGAGACCCAGTACTTC. This translates into CASSLGQVYQETQYF. The gene calls are TRBV7-2 and TRBJ2-5; 8 bases are shared with TRBD1. V lost 5 bases and J lost 0; bases outside the gene matches: 5. This CDR3 is built from 15 residues. Germline CDR1 and CDR2: SGHTA and FQGNSA.

The chain has TRBV7-2 and TRBJ1-1; D not resolved. V was trimmed by 0 bases and J by 10 bases, leaving 12 bases between them. The CDR3 covers 13 residues. Per the germline V gene, CDR1 is SGHTA and CDR2 is FQGNSA. The CDR3 nucleotides are TGTGCCAGCAGCTTAGCACGGGGAACAGTAGCTTTCTTT. This translates into CASSLARGTVAFF.

V is TRBV9 and J is TRBJ2-5; possible D gene TRBD2, 5 bases. The CDR3 is 14 residues long. V lost 4 bases to trimming and J lost 4 bases, with 14 bases between them. Germline V gene sequence: CDR1 SGDLS, CDR2 YYNGEE. CDR3 sequence reads: CASSPREGRETQYF. In DNA, the CDR3 is TGTGCCAGCAGCCCGAGAGAGGGTAGAGAGACCCAGTACTTC.

This chain connects TRBV11-2 to TRBJ2-4; TRBD2 aligns across 7 bases. The CDR3 length is 11 residues. Germline V lookup: CDR1 SGHAT, CDR2 FQNNGV. With 7 bases clipped from V and 16 bases from J, the junction kept 10 bases outside the gene matches. The CDR3 bases are TGTGCCAGCACCCGCGGGGGAAATCAATACTTC. As protein: CASTRGGNQYF.

The chain's CDR3 is CASRRPAGRETEAFF. CDR3 nucleotide sequence: TGTGCCAGCAGACGACCCGCAGGGAGGGAAACTGAAGCTTTCTTT. The chain links TRBV4-2 to TRBJ1-1, with D possibly matching TRBD1 (5 bases). The CDR3 runs to 15 residues. Germline loops: CDR1 LGHNA, CDR2 YNFKEQ. Trimming cost V 6 bases and J 5 bases, with 19 bases left between them.

J is TRBJ2-1 and V is TRBV7-8; a possible D gene is TRBD2 (6 bases). There are 15 residues in the CDR3. Germline V CDR1 and CDR2: SGHVS, FQNEAQ. Trimming pared 8 bases from V and 4 bases from J, leaving 18 bases between. The CDR3 region has the DNA TGTGCCAGCCTGAGCGGGCCAATTTTGTACAATGAGCAGTTCTTC. Its translation is CASLSGPILYNEQFF.

This clone occurred a few times. The rearrangement links TRBV4-1 to TRBJ1-6, with D tentatively TRBD1 (5 bases). The CDR3 has 15 amino acids. The germline gives CDR1 MGHRA, CDR2 YSYEKL. Trimming removed 2 bases from V and 8 bases from J, with 13 bases in between. The CDR3 spells CASSQSLLGDSPLHF. The CDR3 coding sequence is TGCGCCAGCAGCCAATCCCTGTTAGGGGATTCACCCCTCCACTTT.

This chain connects TRBV4-2 to TRBJ1-4, with TRBD1 matching over 7 bases. V lost 0 bases and J lost 5; bases outside the gene matches: 12. The CDR3 runs to 18 residues. Germline assignment: CDR1 LGHNA and CDR2 YNFKEQ. CDR3 residues: CASSQERLGGWGNEKLFF. The CDR3 bases are TGTGCCAGCAGCCAAGAACGCCTAGGGGGCTGGGGGAATGAAAAACTGTTTTTT.

The CDR3 region is CASSFAGENTEAFF. CDR3 nucleotide sequence: TGTGCCAGCAGCTTTGCAGGCGAGAACACTGAAGCTTTCTTT. The gene calls are TRBV5-5 and TRBJ1-1; D unresolved. Germline V lookup: CDR1 SGHKS, CDR2 YYEKEE (reference sequence). This CDR3 is built from 14 residues. Trimming took 2 bases from V and 1 from J, leaving 9 bases between them.

V gene TRBV5-1 combines with J gene TRBJ1-2, with a tentative D call TRBD1 (5 bases). The germline gives CDR1 SGHRS, CDR2 YFSETQ. V was trimmed by 0 bases and J by 7 bases, leaving 10 bases between them. CDR3 length equals 13 residues. The chain's CDR3 is CASSLEAGRGYTF. The CDR3 DNA sequence: TGCGCCAGCAGCTTGGAAGCGGGGCGTGGCTACACCTTC. Filled out from reference TRBV5-1 and TRBJ1-2, the complete variable domain reads KAGVTQTPRYLIKTRGQQVTLSCSPISGHRSVSWYQQTPGQGLQFLFEYFSETQRNKGNFPGRFSGRQFSNSRSEMNVSTLELGDSALYLCASSLEAGRGYTFGSGTRLTVV.